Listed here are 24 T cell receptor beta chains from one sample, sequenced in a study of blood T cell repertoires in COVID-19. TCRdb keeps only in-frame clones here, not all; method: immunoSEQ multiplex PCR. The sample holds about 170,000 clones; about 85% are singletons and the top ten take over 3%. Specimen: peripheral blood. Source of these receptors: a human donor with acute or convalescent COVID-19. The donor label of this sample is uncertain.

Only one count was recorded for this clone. CDR3 coding DNA: TGTGCCAGCAGTCAACCGGGACTAGCGCACACAGATACGCAGTATTTT. Amino acid sequence: CASSQPGLAHTDTQYF. This rearrangement joins TRBV6-2 or TRBV6-3 to TRBJ2-3; 10 bases match TRBD2. This CDR3 has 16 residues. Germline assignment: CDR1 MNHEY and CDR2 SVGEGT. Trimming cost V 5 bases and J 2 bases; bases outside gene matches: 7.

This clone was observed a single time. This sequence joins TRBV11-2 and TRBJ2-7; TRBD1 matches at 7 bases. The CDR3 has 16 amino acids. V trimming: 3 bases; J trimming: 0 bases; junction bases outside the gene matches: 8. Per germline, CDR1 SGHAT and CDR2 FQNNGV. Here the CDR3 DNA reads TGTGCCAGCAGCTTCCCTTCACAGGGGAGCTCCTACGAGCAGTACTTC. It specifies CASSFPSQGSSYEQYF.

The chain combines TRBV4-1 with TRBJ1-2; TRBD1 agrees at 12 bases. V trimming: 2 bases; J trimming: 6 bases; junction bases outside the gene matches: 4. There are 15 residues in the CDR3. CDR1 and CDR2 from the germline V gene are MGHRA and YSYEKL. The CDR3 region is CASSQFGTGGDGYTF. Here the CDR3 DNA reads TGCGCCAGCAGCCAATTCGGGACAGGGGGCGATGGCTACACCTTC.

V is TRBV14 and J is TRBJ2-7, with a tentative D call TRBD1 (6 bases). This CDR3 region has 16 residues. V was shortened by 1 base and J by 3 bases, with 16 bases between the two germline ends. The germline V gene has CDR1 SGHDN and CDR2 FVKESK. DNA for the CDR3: TGTGCCAGCAGCCAAGGGGCGGAGACAGGAGACTACGAGCAGTACTTC. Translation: CASSQGAETGDYEQYF.

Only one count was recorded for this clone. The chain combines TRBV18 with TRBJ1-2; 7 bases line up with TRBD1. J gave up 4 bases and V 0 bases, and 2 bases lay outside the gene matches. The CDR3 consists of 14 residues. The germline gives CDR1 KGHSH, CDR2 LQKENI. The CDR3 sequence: CASSPPRTGYGYTF. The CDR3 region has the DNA TGTGCCAGCTCACCACCCCGGACAGGCTATGGCTACACCTTC.

The CDR3 spells CASSRSGTRSDTQYF. The CDR3 coding sequence is TGTGCCAGCAGCCGCTCCGGGACTCGTTCAGATACGCAGTATTTT. The chain is built from TRBV7-3 and TRBJ2-3, with a weak D call TRBD2 (6 bases). The CDR3 runs 15 residues. Looked up from germline, CDR1 is SGHTA and CDR2 is FQGTGA. V was clipped by 5 bases and J by 4 bases, with 16 bases between them.

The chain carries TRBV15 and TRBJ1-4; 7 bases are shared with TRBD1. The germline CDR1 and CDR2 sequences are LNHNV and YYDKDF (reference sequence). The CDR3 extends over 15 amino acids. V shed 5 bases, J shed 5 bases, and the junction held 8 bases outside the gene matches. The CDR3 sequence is CATSSTGTENEKLFF. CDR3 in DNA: TGTGCCACCAGCTCAACCGGGACAGAGAATGAAAAACTGTTTTTT.

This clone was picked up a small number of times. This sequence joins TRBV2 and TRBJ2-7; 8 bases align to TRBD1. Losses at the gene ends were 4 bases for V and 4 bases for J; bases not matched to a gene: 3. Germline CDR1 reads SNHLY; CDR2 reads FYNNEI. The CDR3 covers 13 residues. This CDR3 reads CASSGTGKYEQYF. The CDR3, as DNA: TGTGCCAGCAGTGGGACAGGGAAATACGAGCAGTACTTC.

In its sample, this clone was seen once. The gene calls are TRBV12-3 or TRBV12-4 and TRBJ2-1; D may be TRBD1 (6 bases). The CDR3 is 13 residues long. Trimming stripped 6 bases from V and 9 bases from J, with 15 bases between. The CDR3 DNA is TGTGCCAGCAGGCCCACAGGGAGAGGTGAGCAGTTCTTC. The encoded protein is CASRPTGRGEQFF.

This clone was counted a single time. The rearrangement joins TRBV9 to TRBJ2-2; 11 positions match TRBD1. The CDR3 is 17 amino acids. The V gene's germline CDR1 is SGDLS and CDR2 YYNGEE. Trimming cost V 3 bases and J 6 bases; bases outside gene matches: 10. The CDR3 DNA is TGTGCCAGCAGCGCCGGGACAGGGGGAAGTCGGGCCGGGGAGCTGTTTTTT. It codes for CASSAGTGGSRAGELFF.

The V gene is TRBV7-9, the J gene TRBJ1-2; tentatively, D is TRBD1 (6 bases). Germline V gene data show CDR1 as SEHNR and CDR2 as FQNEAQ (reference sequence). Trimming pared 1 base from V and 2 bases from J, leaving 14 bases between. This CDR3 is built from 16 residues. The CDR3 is CASSLGTAYSNYGYTF. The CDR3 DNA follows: TGTGCCAGCAGCTTAGGGACAGCGTACTCCAACTATGGCTACACCTTC.

CDR3 coding DNA: TGTGCCAGAAGCCCCAAGCCCGAACAGGGAGCATCGCCCCAGCATTTT. This codes for CARSPKPEQGASPQHF. This sequence joins TRBV5-3 and TRBJ1-5; D perhaps matches TRBD1 (6 bases). TRBV5-3 belongs to the ORF category, with a function that is uncertain. The CDR3 is 16 amino acids. Trimming removed 4 bases from V and 9 bases from J, with 23 bases in between.

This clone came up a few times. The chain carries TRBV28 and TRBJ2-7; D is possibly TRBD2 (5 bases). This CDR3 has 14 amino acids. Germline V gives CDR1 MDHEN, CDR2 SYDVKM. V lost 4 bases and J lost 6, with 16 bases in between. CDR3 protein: CASSSPRGMGEQYF. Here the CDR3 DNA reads TGTGCCAGCAGTTCTCCAAGAGGGATGGGCGAGCAGTACTTC.

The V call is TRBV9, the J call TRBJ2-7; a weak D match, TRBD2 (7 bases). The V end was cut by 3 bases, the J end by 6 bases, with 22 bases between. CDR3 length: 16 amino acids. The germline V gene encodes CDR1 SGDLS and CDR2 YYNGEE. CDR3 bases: TGTGCCAGCAGCGAGACCCCTAGGGGGGGTGGTTCCGAGCAGTACTTC. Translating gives CASSETPRGGGSEQYF.

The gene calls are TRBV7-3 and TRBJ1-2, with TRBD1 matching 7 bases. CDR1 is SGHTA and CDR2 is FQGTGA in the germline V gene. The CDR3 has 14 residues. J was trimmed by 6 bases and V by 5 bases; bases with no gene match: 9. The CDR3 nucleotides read TGTGCCAGCAGCCCGGGGGACAGAAGGAATGGCTACACCTTC. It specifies CASSPGDRRNGYTF.

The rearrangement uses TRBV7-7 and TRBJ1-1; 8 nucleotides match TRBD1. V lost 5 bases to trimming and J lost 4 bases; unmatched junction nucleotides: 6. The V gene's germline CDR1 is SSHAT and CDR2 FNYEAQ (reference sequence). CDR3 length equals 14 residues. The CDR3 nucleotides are TGTGCCAGCAGCCCAGGGGGCCGTAGCACTGAAGCTTTCTTT. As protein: CASSPGGRSTEAFF.

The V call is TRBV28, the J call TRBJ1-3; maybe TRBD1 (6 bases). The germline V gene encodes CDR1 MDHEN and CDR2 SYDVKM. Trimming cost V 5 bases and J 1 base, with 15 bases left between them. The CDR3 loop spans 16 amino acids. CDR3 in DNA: TGTGCCAGCAGTCTCGAGACAGGCAGGTCTGGAAACACCATATATTTT. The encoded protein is CASSLETGRSGNTIYF.

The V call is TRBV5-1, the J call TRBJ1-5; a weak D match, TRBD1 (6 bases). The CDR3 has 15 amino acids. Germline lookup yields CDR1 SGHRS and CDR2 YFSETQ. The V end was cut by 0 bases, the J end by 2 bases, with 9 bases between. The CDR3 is CASSLDRVGNQPQHF. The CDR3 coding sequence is TGCGCCAGCAGCTTGGACAGGGTCGGCAATCAGCCCCAGCATTTT.

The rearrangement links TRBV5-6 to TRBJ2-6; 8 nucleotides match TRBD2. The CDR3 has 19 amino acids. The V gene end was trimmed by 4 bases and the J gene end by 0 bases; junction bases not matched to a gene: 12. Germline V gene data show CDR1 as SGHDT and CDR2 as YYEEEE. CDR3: CASSPGGGGLISGANVLTF. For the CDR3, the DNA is TGTGCCAGCAGCCCGGGGGGGGGCGGGCTGATCTCTGGGGCCAACGTCCTGACTTTC.

The CDR3 spells CASRLPGAVNTEAFF. The CDR3 bases are TGTGCCAGCAGGCTCCCAGGGGCGGTGAACACTGAAGCTTTCTTT. The chain employs TRBV21-1 and TRBJ1-1; the D segment call TRBD1 is taken from the table without a DNA check. TRBV21-1 is a listed pseudogene. The CDR3 covers 15 residues.

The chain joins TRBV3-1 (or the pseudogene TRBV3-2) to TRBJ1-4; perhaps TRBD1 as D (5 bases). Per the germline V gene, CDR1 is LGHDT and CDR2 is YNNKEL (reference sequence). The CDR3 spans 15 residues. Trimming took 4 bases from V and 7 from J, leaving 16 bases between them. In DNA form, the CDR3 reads TGTGCCAGCAGCCGCAACACAGGTGAAGGTGAAAAACTGTTTTTT. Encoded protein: CASSRNTGEGEKLFF.

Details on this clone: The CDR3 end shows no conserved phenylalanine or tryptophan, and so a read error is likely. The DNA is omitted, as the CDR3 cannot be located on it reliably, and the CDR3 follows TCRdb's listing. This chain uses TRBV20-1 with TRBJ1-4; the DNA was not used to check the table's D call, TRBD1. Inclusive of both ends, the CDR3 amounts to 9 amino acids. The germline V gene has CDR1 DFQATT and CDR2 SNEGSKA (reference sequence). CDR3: CSAERQCWD.

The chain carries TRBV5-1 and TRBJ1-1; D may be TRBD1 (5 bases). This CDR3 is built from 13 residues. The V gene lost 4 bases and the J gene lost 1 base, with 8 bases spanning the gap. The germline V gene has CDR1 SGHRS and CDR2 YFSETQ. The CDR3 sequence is CASSATGNTEAFF. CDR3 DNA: TGCGCCAGCAGCGCAACAGGGAACACTGAAGCTTTCTTT.

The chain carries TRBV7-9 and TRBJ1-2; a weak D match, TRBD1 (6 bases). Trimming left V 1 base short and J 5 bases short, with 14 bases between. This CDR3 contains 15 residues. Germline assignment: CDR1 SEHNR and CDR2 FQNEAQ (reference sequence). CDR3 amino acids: CASSLVAGERYGYTF. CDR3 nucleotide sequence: TGTGCCAGCAGCTTAGTGGCAGGGGAGAGGTATGGCTACACCTTC.